This T cell receptor beta chain was identified in a study of identical twins. Study-wide results and caveats: The study found that models underestimated out-of-frame TCR alpha sharing in monozygotic twins. Twins shared out-of-frame alpha sequences with excess low generation probability.

Concerning this clonotype itself: The antigen is not known.

The V gene's germline CDR1 is MDHEN and CDR2 SYDVKM. This CDR3 has 14 amino acids. Trimming took 3 bases from V and 5 from J, leaving 13 bases between them. TCRdb independently ran MiXCR on the 5' RACE reads; one entry per CDR3 protein. The table has approximately 1.8 million distinct CDR3 sequences, about 30% seen once; the top ten hold about 0.25%. The clonotype was recovered from a newborn girl in good health. Sequencing was performed on cord blood. The V gene is TRBV28, the J gene TRBJ2-5; D is undetermined. The CDR3 DNA sequence: TGTGCCAGCAGTTTTTTCGCGTCCTGGGAGACCCAGTACTTC. Translating gives CASSFFASWETQYF.